The 26 T cell receptor beta chains reported below all come from one sample, sequenced in a study of blood T cell repertoires in COVID-19. TCRdb's copy holds only in-frame clones and misses some; the assay was immunoSEQ multiplex PCR. The sample lists a few hundred thousand clones; about nine tenths were seen once. The sequenced sample consisted of PBMCs or T cells enriched from blood (not recorded which). The receptors come from a woman aged 18-35 years who had recovered from COVID-19.

The chain has TRBV5-1 and TRBJ2-2; D might be TRBD1 (5 bases). V was shortened by 0 bases and J by 4 bases, with 10 bases between the two germline ends. Germline values: CDR1 SGHRS, CDR2 YFSETQ. This CDR3 comprises 15 residues. The CDR3 region is CASSLEGAGTGELFF. The CDR3, as DNA: TGCGCCAGCAGCTTGGAAGGGGCTGGCACCGGGGAGCTGTTTTTT.

This rearrangement joins TRBV5-4 to TRBJ1-6, with TRBD1 as a possible D gene (5 bases). CDR3 length: 12 residues. The ends were cut back, 5 bases at V and 7 bases at J, with 7 bases in the middle. CDR1 and CDR2 (germline): SGHNT, YYREEE (reference sequence). The CDR3 bases are TGTGCCAGCAGGACAGAAAATTCACCCCTCCACTTT. Translation gives CASRTENSPLHF.

The chain couples TRBV5-6 to TRBJ2-3; D uncertain. The germline gives CDR1 SGHDT, CDR2 YYEEEE. V lost 1 base and J 0 bases, leaving 12 bases between the germline ends. The CDR3 has 16 residues. DNA for the CDR3: TGTGCCAGCAGCTTGTGGTGGGCACCTAGCACAGATACGCAGTATTTT. Protein: CASSLWWAPSTDTQYF.

The chain recombines TRBV5-1 with TRBJ1-1; 10 nucleotides align to TRBD1. This CDR3 is 13 amino acids long. J was trimmed by 7 bases and V by 6 bases; bases with no gene match: 6. Germline V gene data show CDR1 as SGHRS and CDR2 as YFSETQ. CDR3 DNA sequence: TGCGCCAGCACCTCGGGGACAGGGGATGAAGCTTTCTTT. This codes for CASTSGTGDEAFF.

The chain employs TRBV27 and TRBJ1-1, with D possibly TRBD1 on 6 matching bases. The CDR3 spans 13 residues. Germline loops: CDR1 MNHEY, CDR2 SMNVEV (reference sequence). The germline V and J ends were trimmed by 5 bases and 5 bases, with 12 bases remaining between them. CDR3 in DNA: TGTGCCAGCAGTATCAGGGGCTGGACTGAAGCTTTCTTT. Its protein product is CASSIRGWTEAFF.

This chain connects TRBV18 to TRBJ1-6; TRBD1 matches at 8 bases. In germline, CDR1 is KGHSH, CDR2 LQKENI. V dropped 3 bases and J dropped 9; count of bases not matched to a gene: 10. The CDR3 runs 16 residues. Here the CDR3 reads CASSPQDRERSSPLHF. The CDR3 DNA is TGTGCCAGCTCACCCCAGGACAGGGAGAGGAGTTCACCCCTCCACTTT.

The chain combines TRBV24-1 with TRBJ2-1; TRBD2 agrees at 9 bases. This CDR3 has 17 amino acids. CDR1 and CDR2 from the germline V gene are KGHDR and SFDVKD. Germline trimming cut 5 bases from V and 5 bases from J; bases unmatched to any gene: 12. The CDR3 loop is CATSGRDFSGRDNEQFF. The CDR3 DNA sequence: TGTGCCACCAGTGGCCGGGATTTTAGCGGGAGAGACAATGAGCAGTTCTTC.

The chain employs TRBV27 and TRBJ2-1, with 8 bases fitting TRBD2. Looked up from germline, CDR1 is MNHEY and CDR2 is SMNVEV (reference sequence). After removal of 1 base from V and 9 bases from J, the junction contained 5 bases not matched to a gene. CDR3 size: 14 residues. The CDR3 DNA reads as TGTGCCAGCAGTTTATTTGAGCGGGAGACTGAGCAGTTCTTC. Protein product: CASSLFERETEQFF.

This clone was observed once. The chain joins TRBV4-1 to TRBJ1-1, with a possible D match to TRBD1 (6 bases). V gave up 5 bases and J gave up 1 base, with 14 bases separating them. The CDR3 loop spans 15 amino acids. CDR1 MGHRA and CDR2 YSYEKL come from the germline V gene. CDR3 protein: CASSVHREGNTEAFF. For the CDR3, the DNA is TGCGCCAGCAGCGTTCACAGGGAAGGGAACACTGAAGCTTTCTTT.

The chain links TRBV4-2 to TRBJ1-2, with a possible D match to TRBD1 (6 bases). The CDR3 sequence is 14 residues long. Germline CDR1 is LGHNA and CDR2 is YNFKEQ. V was shortened by 5 bases and J by 5 bases, with 15 bases between the two germline ends. DNA for the CDR3: TGTGCCAGCAGCACCCTAGCAGGGGAATATGGCTACACCTTC. Amino acids: CASSTLAGEYGYTF.

This clone has only one observation. The chain recombines TRBV19 with TRBJ2-2, with 14 bases matching TRBD2. The length of the CDR3 is 17 residues. Germline V gene lookup returns CDR1 LNHDA and CDR2 SQIVND (reference sequence). Trimming removed 6 bases from V and 4 bases from J; junction bases left unmatched: 7. CDR3 protein: CASSRLAGGPTTGELFF. In nucleotides, the CDR3 is TGTGCCAGTAGCCGACTAGCGGGGGGGCCAACCACCGGGGAGCTGTTTTTT.

The V and J genes are TRBV30 and TRBJ1-4; D is unclear. The V gene's germline CDR1 is GTSNPN and CDR2 SVGIG (reference sequence). The ends were cut back, 0 bases at V and 2 bases at J, with 7 bases in the middle. CDR3 length equals 14 residues. CDR3 nucleotides: TGTGCCTGGAGTGTACGGCGGACTAATGAAAAACTGTTTTTT. Protein sequence: CAWSVRRTNEKLFF.

The chain joins TRBV15 to TRBJ1-2; TRBD1 is a possible D gene (5 bases). From germline, CDR1 is LNHNV and CDR2 YYDKDF (reference sequence). Between the trimmed V and J ends, which lost 1 base and 1 base, there was a span of 16 bases. This CDR3 has 17 residues. CDR3 amino acids: CATSRGDWGGGNYGYTF. CDR3 coding DNA: TGTGCCACCAGCAGAGGGGACTGGGGGGGAGGTAACTATGGCTACACCTTC.

The chain couples TRBV28 to TRBJ2-3; 8 positions agree with TRBD2. V trimming: 3 bases; J trimming: 6 bases; junction bases outside the gene matches: 8. This CDR3 has 15 residues. Germline assignment: CDR1 MDHEN and CDR2 SYDVKM. The CDR3 DNA follows: TGTGCCAGCAGTTTGACAGCGGGAGTGTCCGATACGCAGTATTTT. Protein sequence: CASSLTAGVSDTQYF.

This chain joins TRBV27 and TRBJ2-5; weak D call: TRBD2 (6 bases). V was pared by 3 bases and J by 5 bases, with 13 bases between. Germline CDR1 is MNHEY and CDR2 is SMNVEV (reference sequence). The CDR3 contains 14 residues. The CDR3 sequence is CASSLGGLGETQYF. The DNA for the CDR3 is TGTGCCAGCAGTTTGGGAGGACTGGGGGAGACCCAGTACTTC.

The chain has TRBV19 and TRBJ1-5, with 7 bases fitting TRBD1. The CDR3 consists of 15 residues. Germline V gives CDR1 LNHDA, CDR2 SQIVND (reference sequence). J was trimmed by 5 bases and V by 3 bases; bases with no gene match: 7. The CDR3 loop reads CASSIRQGRYQPQHF. CDR3 in DNA: TGTGCCAGTAGTATCAGACAGGGAAGATATCAGCCCCAGCATTTT. The entire variable domain, with the rest obtained from reference TRBV19 and TRBJ1-5, is as follows: DGGITQSPKYLFRKEGQNVTLSCEQNLNHDAMYWYRQDPGQGLRLIYYSQIVNDFQKGDIAEGYSVSREKKESFPLTVTSAQKNPTAFYLCASSIRQGRYQPQHFGDGTRLSIL.

The rearrangement links TRBV9 to TRBJ2-2; D not certain. Trimming took off 0 bases at V and 6 bases at J, with 12 bases between the two ends. The CDR3 length is 15 residues. Germline V gene lookup returns CDR1 SGDLS and CDR2 YYNGEE. CDR3 bases: TGTGCCAGCAGCGTAGTTTCCGTTGCGGCCGGGGAGCTGTTTTTT. Residues: CASSVVSVAAGELFF.

The J gene is TRBJ2-7, the V gene TRBV9, with D possibly being TRBD1 (5 bases). The germline V gene has CDR1 SGDLS and CDR2 YYNGEE. This CDR3 has 15 amino acids. The V end lost 0 bases, the J end lost 1 base, and 11 bases lay between the germline ends. CDR3 sequence: CASSVAGIASYEQYF. CDR3 in DNA: TGTGCCAGCAGCGTAGCAGGGATTGCGTCCTACGAGCAGTACTTC.

The V call is TRBV5-5, the J call TRBJ2-2; D is possibly TRBD1 (5 bases). Trimming removed 4 bases from V and 5 bases from J, with 21 bases in between. Germline V gene sequence: CDR1 SGHKS, CDR2 YYEKEE (reference sequence). The CDR3 length is 17 residues. This CDR3 reads CASSPNGQGSRTGELFF. CDR3 nucleotides: TGTGCCAGCAGCCCGAACGGACAAGGGTCAAGAACCGGGGAGCTGTTTTTT.

The rearrangement uses TRBV9 and TRBJ1-1; 9 nucleotides match TRBD1. Germline loops: CDR1 SGDLS, CDR2 YYNGEE. With V trimmed by 4 bases and J by 3 bases, 4 bases remained unmatched. The CDR3 loop spans 14 amino acids. This CDR3 is CASSPRTGDTEAFF. The DNA of the CDR3 is TGTGCCAGCAGCCCCCGGACAGGGGACACTGAAGCTTTCTTT. Together with reference TRBV9 and TRBJ1-1, the CDR3 gives the full variable domain: DSGVTQTPKHLITATGQRVTLRCSPRSGDLSVYWYQQSLDQGLQFLIQYYNGEERAKGNILERFSAQQFPDLHSELNLSSLELGDSALYFCASSPRTGDTEAFFGQGTRLTVV.

This clone was seen just once. The rearrangement uses TRBV18 and TRBJ1-1; 10 nucleotides agree with TRBD1. The ends lost 5 bases at V and 0 bases at J; junction bases unmatched: 3. In germline, CDR1 is KGHSH, CDR2 LQKENI. The CDR3 extends over 15 amino acids. For the CDR3, the DNA is TGTGCCAGCTCAAAGACAGGGGGCATGAACACTGAAGCTTTCTTT. It encodes CASSKTGGMNTEAFF.

The gene calls are TRBV5-1 and TRBJ1-2, with D unclear. V was clipped by 1 base and J by 5 bases, with 12 bases between them. The CDR3 length is 14 residues. Germline CDR1 reads SGHRS; CDR2 reads YFSETQ. The CDR3 nucleotides are TGCGCCAGCAGCTTGAGAGGGAGTGAGTATGGCTACACCTTC. It codes for CASSLRGSEYGYTF.

This clone was picked up one time. The chain has TRBV30 and TRBJ1-5; D is uncertain. Germline CDR1 and CDR2: GTSNPN and SVGIG (reference sequence). V gave up 0 bases and J gave up 4 bases, with 10 bases separating them. This CDR3 has 14 residues. As DNA, the CDR3 is TGTGCCTGGAGTGTGGGGAGTAGGAATCAGCCCCAGCATTTT. It translates to CAWSVGSRNQPQHF.

J is TRBJ1-1 and V is TRBV13; weak D call: TRBD1 (5 bases). V was cut by 4 bases and J by 0 bases, with 9 bases left in between. Germline assignment: CDR1 PRHDT and CDR2 FYEKMQ (reference sequence). The CDR3 extends over 14 amino acids. The CDR3 bases are TGTGCCAGCAGCTCCGGACAACTGAACACTGAAGCTTTCTTT. Translating it yields CASSSGQLNTEAFF.

The V gene is TRBV5-4, the J gene TRBJ2-1; no reliable D call. Germline values: CDR1 SGHNT, CDR2 YYREEE (reference sequence). The V gene lost 3 bases and the J gene lost 3 bases, with 13 bases spanning the gap. This CDR3 spans 15 amino acids. The CDR3 DNA reads TGTGCCAGCAGCTGGAGTCCCCTGGACTACAATGAGCAGTTCTTC. This sequence encodes CASSWSPLDYNEQFF.

V is TRBV10-3 and J is TRBJ1-1, with unresolved D. CDR3 length: 14 residues. V was shortened by 2 bases and J by 1 base, with 8 bases between the two germline ends. Germline CDR1 is ENHRY and CDR2 is SYGVKD. The CDR3 nucleotides are TGTGCCATCAGTGAGGAGGGCTCGAACACTGAAGCTTTCTTT. Residues: CAISEEGSNTEAFF.